This T cell receptor (beta chain) was retrieved from a study of CD8+ T cells in alopecia areata. Whole-study results and caveats: Scalp and blood samples kept many expanded lesional clones throughout tofacitinib. Clonality in lesional scalp, especially alopecia totalis/universalis, exceeded that of normal scalp.

Germline assignment: CDR1 MDHEN and CDR2 SYDVKM. This CDR3 is built from 15 residues. V lost 3 bases to trimming and J lost 0 bases, with 6 bases between them. Isolated RNA was reverse transcribed into cDNA used as the sequencing template. Here immunoSEQ multiplex PCR was the method, and the copy in TCRdb shows in-frame clones only, minus some. The table lists about 190,000 clones, just under 65% of them singletons, with about 1.3% in the top ten. Treatment in this sample: oral pan-JAK inhibitor, 5-10 mg twice daily. In alopecia areata patients, both lesional scalp punch biopsies and peripheral blood were collected. This clone was detected once. Its antigen is unknown.

The clonotype comes from a human donor with alopecia areata. This chain joins TRBV28 and TRBJ1-6; D is unclear. Sample: CD4+ T cells sorted from blood, taken around week 50, from a patient treated with tofacitinib. Here the CDR3 reads CASSLTGSYNSPLHF. The CDR3 coding sequence is TGTGCCAGCAGTTTGACGGGCTCCTATAATTCACCCCTCCACTTT. Filled out from reference TRBV28 and TRBJ1-6, the complete variable domain reads DVKVTQSSRYLVKRTGEKVFLECVQDMDHENMFWYRQDPGLGLRLIYFSYDVKMKEKGDIPEGYSVSREKKERFSLILESASTNQTSMYLCASSLTGSYNSPLHFGNGTRLTVT.